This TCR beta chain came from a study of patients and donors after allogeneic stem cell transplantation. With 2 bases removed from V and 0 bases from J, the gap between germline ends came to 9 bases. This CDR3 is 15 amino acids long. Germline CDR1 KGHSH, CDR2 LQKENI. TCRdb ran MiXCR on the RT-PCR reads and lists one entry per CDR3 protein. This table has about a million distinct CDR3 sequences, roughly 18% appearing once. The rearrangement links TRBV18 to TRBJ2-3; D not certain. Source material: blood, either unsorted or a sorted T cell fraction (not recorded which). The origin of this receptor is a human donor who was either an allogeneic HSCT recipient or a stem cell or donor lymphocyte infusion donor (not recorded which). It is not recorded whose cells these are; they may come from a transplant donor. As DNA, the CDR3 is TGTGCCAGCTCACCATTCACTACTAGCACAGATACGCAGTATTTT. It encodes CASSPFTTSTDTQYF.